This entry describes one TCR beta chain. These data belong to a study of T cell responses to AZD1222 COVID-19 vaccine. Produced via immunoSEQ multiplex PCR; TCRdb's table is partial and in-frame only. The sample holds more than 95,000 clones, 92% seen once. The trim removed 5 bases at V and 8 bases at J, leaving 4 bases unmatched. This CDR3 has 12 residues. The germline CDR1 and CDR2 sequences are PRHDT and FYEKMQ (reference sequence). The chain links TRBV13 to TRBJ1-1; 8 nucleotides align to TRBD1. This TCR was recovered from an adult who received the AZD1222 COVID-19 vaccine. The specimen comprised peripheral blood, sampled 28 days after the second AZD1222 dose. The DNA of the CDR3 is TGTGCCAGCAGCATCCGGGACAGGGAAGCTTTCTTT. This translates into CASSIRDREAFF.